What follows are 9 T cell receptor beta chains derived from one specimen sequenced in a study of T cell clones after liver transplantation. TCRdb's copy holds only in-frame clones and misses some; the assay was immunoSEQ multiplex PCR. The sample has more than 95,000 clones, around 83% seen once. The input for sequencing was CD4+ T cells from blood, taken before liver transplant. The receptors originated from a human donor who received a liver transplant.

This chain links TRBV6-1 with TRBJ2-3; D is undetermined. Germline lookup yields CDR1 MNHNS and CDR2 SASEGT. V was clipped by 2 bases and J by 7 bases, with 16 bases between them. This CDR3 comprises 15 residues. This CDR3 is CASSEYRMNVNTQYF. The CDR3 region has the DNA TGTGCCAGCAGTGAATACCGGATGAATGTCAATACGCAGTATTTT.

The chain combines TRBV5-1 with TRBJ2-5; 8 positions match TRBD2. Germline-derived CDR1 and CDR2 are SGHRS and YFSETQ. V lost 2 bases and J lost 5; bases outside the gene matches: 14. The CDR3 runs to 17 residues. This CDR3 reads CASSFSTGLVLAETQYF. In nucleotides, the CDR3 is TGCGCCAGCAGCTTTAGCACGGGACTAGTACTCGCCGAGACCCAGTACTTC.

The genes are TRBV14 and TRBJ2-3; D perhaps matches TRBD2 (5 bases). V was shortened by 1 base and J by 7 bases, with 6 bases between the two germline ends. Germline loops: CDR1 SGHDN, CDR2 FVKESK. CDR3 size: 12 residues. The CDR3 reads CASSQAGYTQYF. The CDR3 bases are TGTGCCAGCAGCCAAGCGGGGTATACGCAGTATTTT.

The CDR3 bases are TGTGCCAGTAGTATATCGGACGTAAACCATGAGCAGTTCTTC. Protein product: CASSISDVNHEQFF. This chain uses TRBV19 with TRBJ2-1; D is undetermined. Trimming removed 2 bases at V and 8 bases at J, with 13 bases between. The CDR3 is 14 amino acids. CDR1 LNHDA and CDR2 SQIVND come from the germline V gene (reference sequence).

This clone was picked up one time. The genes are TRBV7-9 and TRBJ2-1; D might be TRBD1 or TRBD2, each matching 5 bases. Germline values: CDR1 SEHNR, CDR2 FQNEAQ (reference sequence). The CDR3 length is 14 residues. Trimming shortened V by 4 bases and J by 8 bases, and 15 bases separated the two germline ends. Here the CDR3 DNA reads TGTGCCAGCAGCTGGGGGAGAGGTGGGGATGAGCAGTTCTTC. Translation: CASSWGRGGDEQFF.

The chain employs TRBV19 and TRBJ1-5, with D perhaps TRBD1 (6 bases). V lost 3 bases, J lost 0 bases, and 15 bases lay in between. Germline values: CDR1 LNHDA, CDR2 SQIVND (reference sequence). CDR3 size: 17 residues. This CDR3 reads CASSIKVAGASNQPQHF. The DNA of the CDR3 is TGTGCCAGTAGTATTAAGGTGGCAGGGGCTAGCAATCAGCCCCAGCATTTT.

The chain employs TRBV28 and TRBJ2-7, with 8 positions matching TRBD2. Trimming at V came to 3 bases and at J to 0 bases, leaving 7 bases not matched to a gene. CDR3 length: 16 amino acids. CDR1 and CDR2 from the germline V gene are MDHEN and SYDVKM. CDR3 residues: CASSFGLAQLSYEQYF. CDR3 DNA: TGTGCCAGCAGTTTTGGACTAGCCCAACTCTCCTACGAGCAGTACTTC.

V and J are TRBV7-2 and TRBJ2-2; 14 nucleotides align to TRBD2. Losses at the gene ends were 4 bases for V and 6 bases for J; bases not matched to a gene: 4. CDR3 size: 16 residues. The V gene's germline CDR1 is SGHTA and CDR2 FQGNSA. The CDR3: CASSSSTSGRAGELFF. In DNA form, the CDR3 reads TGTGCCAGCAGCTCCTCGACTAGCGGGAGGGCCGGGGAGCTGTTTTTT.

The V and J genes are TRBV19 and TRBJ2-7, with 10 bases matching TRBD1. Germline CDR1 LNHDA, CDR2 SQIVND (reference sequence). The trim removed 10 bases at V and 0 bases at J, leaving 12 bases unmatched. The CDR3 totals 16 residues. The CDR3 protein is CATSPPGQGSSYEQYF. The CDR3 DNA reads TGTGCCACCTCCCCCCCGGGACAGGGGTCCTCCTACGAGCAGTACTTC.